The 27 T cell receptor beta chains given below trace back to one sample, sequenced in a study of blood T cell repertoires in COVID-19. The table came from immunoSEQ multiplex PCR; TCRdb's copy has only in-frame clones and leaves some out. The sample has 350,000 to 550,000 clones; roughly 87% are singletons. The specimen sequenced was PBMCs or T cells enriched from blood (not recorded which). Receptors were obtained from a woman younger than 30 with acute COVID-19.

The CDR3 nucleotides read TGTGCCAGCAGCGTAGGGCGGGAGGGGACCGGGGAGCTGTTTTTT. Translated, it gives CASSVGREGTGELFF. The rearrangement links TRBV9 to TRBJ2-2; 9 bases are a match to TRBD2. CDR1 is SGDLS, CDR2 YYNGEE, per germline. Unmatched junction bases numbered 2, after V lost 0 bases and J lost 5 bases. This CDR3 has 15 amino acids.

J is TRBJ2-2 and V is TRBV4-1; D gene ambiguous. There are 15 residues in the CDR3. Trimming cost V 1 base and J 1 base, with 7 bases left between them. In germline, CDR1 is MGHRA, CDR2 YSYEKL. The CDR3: CASSQVPGNTGELFF. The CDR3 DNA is TGCGCCAGCAGCCAAGTCCCCGGGAACACCGGGGAGCTGTTTTTT.

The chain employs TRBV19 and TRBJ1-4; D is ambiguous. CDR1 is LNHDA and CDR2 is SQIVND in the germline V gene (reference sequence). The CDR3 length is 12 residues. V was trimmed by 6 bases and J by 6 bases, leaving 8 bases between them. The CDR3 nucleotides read TGTGCCAGTAGGGCCCTCGATGAAAAACTGTTTTTT. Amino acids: CASRALDEKLFF.

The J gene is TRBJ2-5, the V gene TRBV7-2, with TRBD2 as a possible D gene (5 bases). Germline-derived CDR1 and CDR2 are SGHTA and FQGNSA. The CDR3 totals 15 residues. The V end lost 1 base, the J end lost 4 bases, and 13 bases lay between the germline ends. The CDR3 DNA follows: TGTGCCAGCAGCTTAGGTCAGGACTGGGGAGAGACCCAGTACTTC. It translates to CASSLGQDWGETQYF.

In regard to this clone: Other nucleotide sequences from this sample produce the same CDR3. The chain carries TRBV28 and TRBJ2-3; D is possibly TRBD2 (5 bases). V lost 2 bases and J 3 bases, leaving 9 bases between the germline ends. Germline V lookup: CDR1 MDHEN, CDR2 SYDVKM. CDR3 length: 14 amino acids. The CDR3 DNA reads TGTGCCAGCAGTTTACCGGGAAGTACAGATACGCAGTATTTT. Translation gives CASSLPGSTDTQYF.

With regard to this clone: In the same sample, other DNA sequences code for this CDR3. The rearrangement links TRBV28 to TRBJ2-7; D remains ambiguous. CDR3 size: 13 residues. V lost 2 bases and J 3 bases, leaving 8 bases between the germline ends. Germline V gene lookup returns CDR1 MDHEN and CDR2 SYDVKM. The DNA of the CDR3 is TGTGCCAGCAGTTTAAGACAAGGCTACGAGCAGTACTTC. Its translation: CASSLRQGYEQYF. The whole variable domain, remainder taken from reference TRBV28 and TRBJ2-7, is DVKVTQSSRYLVKRTGEKVFLECVQDMDHENMFWYRQDPGLGLRLIYFSYDVKMKEKGDIPEGYSVSREKKERFSLILESASTNQTSMYLCASSLRQGYEQYFGPGTRLTVT.

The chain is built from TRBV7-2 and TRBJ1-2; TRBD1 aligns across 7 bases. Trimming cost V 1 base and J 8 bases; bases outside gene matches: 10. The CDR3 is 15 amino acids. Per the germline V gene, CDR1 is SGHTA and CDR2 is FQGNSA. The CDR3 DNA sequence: TGTGCCAGCAGCTTAGACAGGGGCCAGGGTAGGGGCTACACCTTC. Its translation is CASSLDRGQGRGYTF.

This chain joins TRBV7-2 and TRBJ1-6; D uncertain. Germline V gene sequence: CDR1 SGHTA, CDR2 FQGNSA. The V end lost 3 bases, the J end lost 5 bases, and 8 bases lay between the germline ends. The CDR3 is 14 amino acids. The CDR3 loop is CASSLGSDNSPLHF. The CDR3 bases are TGTGCCAGCAGCTTGGGCTCTGATAATTCACCCCTCCACTTT.

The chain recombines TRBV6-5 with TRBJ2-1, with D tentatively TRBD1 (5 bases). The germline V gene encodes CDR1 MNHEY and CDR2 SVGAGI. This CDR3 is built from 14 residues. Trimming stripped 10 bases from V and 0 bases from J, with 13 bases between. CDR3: CAIVKDTSYNEQFF. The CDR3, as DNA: TGTGCCATCGTCAAGGACACCTCCTACAATGAGCAGTTCTTC.

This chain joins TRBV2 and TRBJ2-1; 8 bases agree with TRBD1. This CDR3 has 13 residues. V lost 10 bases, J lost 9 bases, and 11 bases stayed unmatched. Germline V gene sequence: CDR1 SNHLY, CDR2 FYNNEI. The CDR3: CATYLGQGTEQFF. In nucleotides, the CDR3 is TGTGCCACCTACCTCGGACAGGGCACTGAGCAGTTCTTC.

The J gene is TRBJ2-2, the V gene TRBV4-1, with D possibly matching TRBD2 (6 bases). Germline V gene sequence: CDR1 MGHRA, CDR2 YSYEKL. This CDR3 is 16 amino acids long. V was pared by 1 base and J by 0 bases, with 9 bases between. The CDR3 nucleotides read TGCGCCAGCAGCCAAGTGGGACTCACGAACACCGGGGAGCTGTTTTTT. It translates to CASSQVGLTNTGELFF.

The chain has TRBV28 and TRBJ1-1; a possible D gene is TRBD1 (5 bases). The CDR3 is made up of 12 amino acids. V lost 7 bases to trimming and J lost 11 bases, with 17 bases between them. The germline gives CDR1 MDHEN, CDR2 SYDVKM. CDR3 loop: CASTQGDHNAFF. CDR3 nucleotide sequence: TGTGCCAGCACCCAAGGGGATCATAATGCTTTCTTT.

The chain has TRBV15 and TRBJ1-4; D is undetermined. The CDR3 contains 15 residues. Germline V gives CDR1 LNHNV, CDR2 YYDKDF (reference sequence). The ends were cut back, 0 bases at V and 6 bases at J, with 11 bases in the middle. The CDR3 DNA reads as TGTGCCACCAGCAGAGACTCCGGGCGGGATGAAAAACTGTTTTTT. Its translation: CATSRDSGRDEKLFF. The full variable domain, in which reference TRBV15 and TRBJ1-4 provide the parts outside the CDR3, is DAMVIQNPRYQVTQFGKPVTLSCSQTLNHNVMYWYQQKSSQAPKLLFHYYDKDFNNEADTPDNFQSRRPNTSFCFLDIRSPGLGDTAMYLCATSRDSGRDEKLFFGSGTQLSVL.

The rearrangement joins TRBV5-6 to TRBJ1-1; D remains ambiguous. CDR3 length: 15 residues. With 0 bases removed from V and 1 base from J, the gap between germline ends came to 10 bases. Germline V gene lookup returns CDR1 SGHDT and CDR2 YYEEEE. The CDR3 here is CASSLGRAQNTEAFF. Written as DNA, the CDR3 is TGTGCCAGCAGCTTGGGGAGGGCCCAGAACACTGAAGCTTTCTTT.

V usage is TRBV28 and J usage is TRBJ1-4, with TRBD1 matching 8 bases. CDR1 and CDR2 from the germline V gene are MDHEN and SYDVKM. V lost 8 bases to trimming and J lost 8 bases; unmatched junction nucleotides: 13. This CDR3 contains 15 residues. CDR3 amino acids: CASGQDRTGREKLFF. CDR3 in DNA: TGTGCCAGCGGCCAGGACCGGACAGGGCGCGAAAAACTGTTTTTT.

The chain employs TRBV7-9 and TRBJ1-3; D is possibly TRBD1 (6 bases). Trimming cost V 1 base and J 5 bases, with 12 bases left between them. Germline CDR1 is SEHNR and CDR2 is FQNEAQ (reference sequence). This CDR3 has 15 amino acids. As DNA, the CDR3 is TGTGCCAGCAGCTTAGGCACAGGGTCGAGAAACACCATATATTTT. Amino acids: CASSLGTGSRNTIYF.

Here the CDR3 DNA reads TGTGCCTGGATCGGACAGGGTAGGTCGGCTTTCTTT. This codes for CAWIGQGRSAFF. The gene calls are TRBV30 and TRBJ1-1; TRBD1 agrees at 8 bases. V gave up 4 bases and J gave up 11 bases; unmatched junction bases: 9. The CDR3 covers 12 residues. The germline gives CDR1 GTSNPN, CDR2 SVGIG (reference sequence).

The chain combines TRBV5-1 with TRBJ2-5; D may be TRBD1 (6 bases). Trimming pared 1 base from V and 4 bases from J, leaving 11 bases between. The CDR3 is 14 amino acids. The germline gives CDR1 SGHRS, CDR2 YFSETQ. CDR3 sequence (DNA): TGCGCCAGCAGCTTGAACAGGGAGATAGAGACCCAGTACTTC. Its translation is CASSLNREIETQYF.

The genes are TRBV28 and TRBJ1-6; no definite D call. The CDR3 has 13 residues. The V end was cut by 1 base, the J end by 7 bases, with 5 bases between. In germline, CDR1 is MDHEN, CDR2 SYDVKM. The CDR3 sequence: CASSLFENSPLHF. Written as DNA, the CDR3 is TGTGCCAGCAGTTTATTCGAGAATTCACCCCTCCACTTT.

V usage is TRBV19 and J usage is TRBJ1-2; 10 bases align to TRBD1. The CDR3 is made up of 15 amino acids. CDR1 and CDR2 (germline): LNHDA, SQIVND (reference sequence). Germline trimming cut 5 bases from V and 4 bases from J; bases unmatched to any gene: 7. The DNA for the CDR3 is TGTGCCAGTAGTCCGCTGACAGGGGGCGTCTATGGCTACACCTTC. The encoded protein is CASSPLTGGVYGYTF.

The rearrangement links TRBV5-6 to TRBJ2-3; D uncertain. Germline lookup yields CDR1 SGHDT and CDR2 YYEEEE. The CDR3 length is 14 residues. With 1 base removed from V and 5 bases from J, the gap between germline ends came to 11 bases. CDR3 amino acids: CASSLWLVGDTQYF. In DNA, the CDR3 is TGTGCCAGCAGCTTGTGGCTAGTCGGAGATACGCAGTATTTT.

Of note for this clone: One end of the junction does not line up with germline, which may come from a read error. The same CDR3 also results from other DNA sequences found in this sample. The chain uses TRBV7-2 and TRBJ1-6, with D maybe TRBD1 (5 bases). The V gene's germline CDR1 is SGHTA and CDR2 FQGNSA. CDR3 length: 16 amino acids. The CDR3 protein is CASSLTGHSYNSPLHF. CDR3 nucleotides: TGCGCCAGCAGCTTAACAGGCCACTCCTATAATTCACCCCTCCACTTT.

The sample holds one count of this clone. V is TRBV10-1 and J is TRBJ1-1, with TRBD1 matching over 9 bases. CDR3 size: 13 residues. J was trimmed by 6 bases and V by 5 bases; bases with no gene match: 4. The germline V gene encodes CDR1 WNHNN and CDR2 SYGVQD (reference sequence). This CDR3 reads CASSRDREAEAFF. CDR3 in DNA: TGCGCCAGCAGTCGGGACAGGGAGGCTGAAGCTTTCTTT.

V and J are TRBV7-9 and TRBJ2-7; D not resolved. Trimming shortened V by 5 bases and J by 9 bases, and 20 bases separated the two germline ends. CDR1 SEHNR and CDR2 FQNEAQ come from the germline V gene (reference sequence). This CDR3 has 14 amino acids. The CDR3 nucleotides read TGTGCCAGCAGCGCCTCTACGGGTAGCAGTGGGCAGTACTTC. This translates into CASSASTGSSGQYF.

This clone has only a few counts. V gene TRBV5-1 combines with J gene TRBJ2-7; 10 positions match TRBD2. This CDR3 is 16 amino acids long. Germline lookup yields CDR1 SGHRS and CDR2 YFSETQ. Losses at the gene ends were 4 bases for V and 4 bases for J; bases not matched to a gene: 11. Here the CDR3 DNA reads TGCGCCAGCAGCAGGACCCTAGCGGGAGATAGGTACGAGCAGTACTTC. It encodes CASSRTLAGDRYEQYF.

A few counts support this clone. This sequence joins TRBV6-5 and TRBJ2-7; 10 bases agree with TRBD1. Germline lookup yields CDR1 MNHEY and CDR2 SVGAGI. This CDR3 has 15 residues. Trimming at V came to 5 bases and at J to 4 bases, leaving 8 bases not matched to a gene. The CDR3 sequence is CASSSPRQGAYEQYF. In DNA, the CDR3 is TGTGCCAGCAGTAGCCCCCGACAGGGGGCTTACGAGCAGTACTTC.

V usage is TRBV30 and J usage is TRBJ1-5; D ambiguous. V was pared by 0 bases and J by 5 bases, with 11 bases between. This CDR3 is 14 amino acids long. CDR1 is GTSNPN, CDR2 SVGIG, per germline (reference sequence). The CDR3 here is CAWSVGRVDQPQHF. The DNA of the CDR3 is TGTGCCTGGAGTGTAGGCCGGGTCGATCAGCCCCAGCATTTT. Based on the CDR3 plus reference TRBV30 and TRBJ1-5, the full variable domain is SQTIHQWPATLVQPVGSPLSLECTVEGTSNPNLYWYRQAAGRGLQLLFYSVGIGQISSEVPQNLSASRPQDRQFILSSKKLLLSDSGFYLCAWSVGRVDQPQHFGDGTRLSIL.